This TCR beta chain was found in a study of human T cells and chemical hapten exposure (dated by TCRdb to the early 2020s). About the investigation overall: For sensitization, 2% DPC in acetone was applied to a 2 cm by 2 cm area of upper inner arm skin. Blood samples were taken from patients before sensitization (week 0) and then at 2, 6 and about 24 weeks after DPC sensitization. Libraries were pooled for sequencing, and variation in per-sample TCR yields was attributed mainly to small differences in library volumes within the pool. Patch tests used Finn chambers with 0.01% DPC on the upper back, scored after 6 days by International Contact Dermatitis Research Group standards. Most of the patients in the cohort were female, and the cohort covered alopecia areata with under or over 50% scalp involvement, alopecia totalis and alopecia universalis. Twenty-nine alopecia patients gave blood for TCR sequencing at one to four time points (pre-sensitization, 2, 6 and 24 weeks). Throughout the approximately 25-week study period, patients were also given weekly therapeutic DPC doses on the scalp. Peripheral blood TCR repertoire changes were tracked in vivo in alopecia patients during primary and secondary sensitization to the hapten diphenylcyclopropenone (DPC).

Taken from cysteine to phenylalanine, the CDR3 has 10 residues. The DNA shown is the 30-base CDR3, in frame from base 1. The germline V gene gives CDR1 as MNHEY and CDR2 as SVGEGT. V is cut by 7 bases and J by 6 bases, and the space between the germline ends is 6 bases. This clonotype was seen more than once but under ten times. The clone's antigen remains unknown. Per-nucleotide qualities are absent, and no much larger clonotype sits a single base away. The time point label on this specimen signifies: patch test 1, 2 weeks after DPC sensitization. The label giving this sample's treatment or condition can be read as: therapeutic diphenylcyclopropenone sensitization with weekly scalp DPC. Blood at each patch-test visit was drawn before the patch test was applied. To be eligible, patients had to be aged 18 to 70, diagnosed with alopecia and judged suitable for DPC therapy, while pregnant patients were excluded. Total RNA was extracted from unfractionated whole blood collected in Tempus Blood RNA tubes.

Preparation of the library involved RACE. The instrument given in TCRdb is NextSeq 500. During library preparation, unique molecular identifiers were attached to individual cDNA molecules so that TCRs could be counted quantitatively and reproducibly. Both TCR alpha and TCR beta chains were sequenced from each blood RNA sample. The original methods were these. A median of roughly 98,000 TCRs per sample was observed, with a range of 23,224 to 690,600. The Decombinator software suite was used to annotate V, J and CDR3 in the TCR reads. Every sample was subsampled to the same number of TCRs (28,000) for the PS versus PT1 abundance plots. Expanded TCRs were defined as absent before sensitization and observed at least eight times at the 2-week time point. The public reads were quality trimmed at Q25 with fastp and then assembled into clones with MiXCR by TCRdb, keeping productive beta chains. Under each unique CDR3 protein, matching rows form one entry showing the most common genes and DNA. The V and J calls reflect TCRdb's pipeline rather than the authors' work. The sample data list around 340,000 distinct CDR3 sequences, and under 9% of these were observed just once. The ten largest clones capture 8% to 9% of the sample.

What the research found in general, with its limitations: Patch test score correlated positively with the number of PT1 expanded TCRs, reaching significance at thresholds 8, 16 and 32 but not at 4. Repeated subsampling changed both the strength of the expansion versus patch-test correlation and the threshold at which the correlation became significant. All patients had alopecia, a presumed autoimmune disease, so their immune response might differ from that of healthy individuals. DPC sensitization did not change how many TCRs were above 1 in 1000 frequency, and no evidence was found of alterations in global repertoire structure. Expanded TCRs formed significantly more large CDR3 similarity clusters than pre-sensitization or healthy control sets, consistent with antigen-driven responses.

The sequences come from whole blood, collected in connection with sensitization to the hapten diphenylcyclopropenone (DPC). The sequence was collected from a woman between 18 and 30 years old with alopecia areata. Some clones in this sample may be carry-over from other donors' samples. The chain links TRBV6-2 or TRBV6-3 with TRBJ1-1; the D gene is unclear. CDR3 region: CASTGAEAFF. The DNA sequence is TGTGCCAGCACAGGCGCTGAAGCTTTCTTT.